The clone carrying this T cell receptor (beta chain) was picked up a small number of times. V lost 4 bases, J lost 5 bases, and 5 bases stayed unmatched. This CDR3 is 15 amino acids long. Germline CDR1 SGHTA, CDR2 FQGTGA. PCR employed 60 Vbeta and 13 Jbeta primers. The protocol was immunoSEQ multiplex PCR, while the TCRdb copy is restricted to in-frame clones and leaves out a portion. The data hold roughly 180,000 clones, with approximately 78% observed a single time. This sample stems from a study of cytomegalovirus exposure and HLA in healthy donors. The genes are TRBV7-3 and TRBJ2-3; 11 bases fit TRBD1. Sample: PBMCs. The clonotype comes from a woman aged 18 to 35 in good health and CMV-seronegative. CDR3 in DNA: TGTGCCAGCAGCTCCGCCGGGACAGGGGGAGATACGCAGTATTTT. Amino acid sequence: CASSSAGTGGDTQYF.